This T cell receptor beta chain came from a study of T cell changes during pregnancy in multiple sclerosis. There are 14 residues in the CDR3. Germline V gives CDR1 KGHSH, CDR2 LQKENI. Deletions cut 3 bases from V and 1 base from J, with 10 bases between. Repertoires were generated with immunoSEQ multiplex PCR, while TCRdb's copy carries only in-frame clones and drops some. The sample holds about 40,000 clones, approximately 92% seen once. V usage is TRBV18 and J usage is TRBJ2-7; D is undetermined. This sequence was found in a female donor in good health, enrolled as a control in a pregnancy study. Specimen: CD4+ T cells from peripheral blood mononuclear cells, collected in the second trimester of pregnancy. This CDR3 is CASSPPATSYEQYF. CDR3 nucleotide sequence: TGTGCCAGCTCACCCCCCGCCACTTCCTACGAGCAGTACTTC.